This is a list of T cell receptor beta chains from one sample in a study of T cell repertoires in cytomegalovirus infection. TCRdb reprocessed the reads with MiXCR, giving one entry per CDR3 protein. The sample holds about 210,000 distinct CDR3 sequences; around 6.2% are singletons and the top ten take 6.5%. What was sequenced was PBMCs. The receptors here all came from a human donor in good health (CMV status not recorded). Some clones in this sample may be carry-over from other donors' samples. The CDR3 runs from the conserved cysteine through the conserved F or W. Each record gives: V gene, J gene, D gene, clone size, CDR3 DNA, CDR3 protein. D genes are given only for firm matches. Clone sizes are given selectively: once, few, many, or a class where the clone is expanded.

TRBV5-1	TRBJ2-1	.	many	TGCGCCAGCAGCTTGTTCCAAGAGCAGTTCTTC	CASSLFQEQFF
TRBV29-1	TRBJ2-5	TRBD1	.	TGCAGCGTAGACAGGGGGCGAGGGAGGGCGACCCAGTACTTC	CSVDRGRGRATQYF
TRBV20-1	TRBJ1-1	.	many	TGCAGGCAAGCCTCCGGCACTGAAGCTTTCTTT	CRQASGTEAFF
TRBV6-1	TRBJ1-5	.	.	TGTGCCGCCTTGTGGGGGGGCAATAAGGAGCCCCAGCATTTT	CAALWGGNKEPQHF
TRBV13	TRBJ1-4	.	many	TGTGCCAGCAGCTTAGGGGGCCATGAAAAACTGTTTTTT	CASSLGGHEKLFF
TRBV12-3/TRBV12-4	TRBJ1-5	.	.	TGTGCCAGCAGTTTAGGCAGGGAAGGTCAGCCCCAGCATTTT	CASSLGREGQPQHF
TRBV20-1	TRBJ2-3	TRBD2	.	TGCAGTGCTAGAGATTTCGCGGGGGGTGTAGATACGCAGTATTTT	CSARDFAGGVDTQYF
TRBV28	TRBJ1-2	.	many	TGTGCCAGCAGTTTAATGATCGCCCGCGTCGAGGGCTACACCTTC	CASSLMIARVEGYTF
TRBV10-3	TRBJ1-2	.	many	TGTGCCATCAGTGAGTTACTGCCTCAGGGCTACACCTTC	CAISELLPQGYTF
TRBV29-1	TRBJ2-2	.	many	TGCAGCGTCGACACCGGTGGAGTAAGCGGGGAGCTGTTTTTT	CSVDTGGVSGELFF
TRBV7-2	TRBJ1-6	.	many	TGTGCCAGCAGCCTCTTCAGGGACCCCAATAGTTCACCCCTCCACTTT	CASSLFRDPNSSPLHF
TRBV20-1	TRBJ2-7	TRBD2	many	TGCAGTGTAATCCGGGGGGGCCGTGGTACGGACGAGCAGTACTTC	CSVIRGGRGTDEQYF
TRBV29-1	TRBJ2-3	TRBD1	many	TGCAGCGTTGGCAGGGGACAGGGGGTGACAGATACGCAGTATTTT	CSVGRGQGVTDTQYF
TRBV19	TRBJ1-1	TRBD1	many	TGTGCCAGTGCCCGGGACAGGGCGAACACTGAAGCTTTCTTT	CASARDRANTEAFF
TRBV7-9	TRBJ2-5	TRBD1	many	TGTGCCAGCAGCTCAGACCGGGACAGGGGCCTGGAGACCCAGTACTTC	CASSSDRDRGLETQYF
TRBV7-2	TRBJ2-7	.	many	TGTGCCAGCAGCTTAGTTGAGATTGGGGGAAGCGAGCAGTACTTC	CASSLVEIGGSEQYF
TRBV18	TRBJ2-1	.	.	TGTGCCAGCTCACCCCTATTTTTGGCAAGGCAGGGCCAGTCCTACAATGAGCAGTTCTTC	CASSPLFLARQGQSYNEQFF
TRBV2	TRBJ2-5	.	many	TGTGCCAGCAGTGAAGCAATCGCGGCTAGCTCCCAAGAGACCCAGTACTTC	CASSEAIAASSQETQYF
TRBV28	TRBJ2-5	TRBD2	many	TGTGCCAGCAGTCCGATAGCGGGGGGGTACCAAGAGACCCAGTACTTC	CASSPIAGGYQETQYF
TRBV7-2	TRBJ2-1	.	many	TGTGCCAGCAGCCCCAGGAACCGGGGTGAGCAGTTCTTC	CASSPRNRGEQFF
TRBV12-3/TRBV12-4	TRBJ2-1	TRBD2	.	TGTGCCAGCAGTTTTGGGAGGGCGGGGGTTTACAATGAGCAGTTCTTC	CASSFGRAGVYNEQFF
TRBV7-9	TRBJ1-5	.	.	TGTGCCAGCAGATCGGAATTAAATCAGCCCCAGCATTTT	CASRSELNQPQHF
TRBV2	TRBJ2-7	TRBD1	many	TGTGCCAGCATCGAGGGCCCGGGACAGGGGGCCTACGAGCAGTACTTC	CASIEGPGQGAYEQYF
TRBV12-3/TRBV12-4	TRBJ1-5	TRBD1	.	TGTGCCAGCAGCCTGACAGGGGATATGCCCCAGCATTTT	CASSLTGDMPQHF
TRBV7-8	TRBJ1-5	.	many	TGTGCCAGCACCCCCGGTTCAGATAGCAATCAGCCCCAGCATTTT	CASTPGSDSNQPQHF
TRBV6-2/TRBV6-3	TRBJ2-7	.	.	TGTGCCAGCAGTTCTGGGGAGAGCTACGAGCAGTACTTC	CASSSGESYEQYF
TRBV7-9	TRBJ1-1	.	many	TGTGCCAGCAGCTTAGTGGGACTCCCTTTT	CASSLVGLPF
TRBV7-3	TRBJ2-1	.	many	TGTGCCAGCAGCTTAACGTCTCTGGATGAGCAGTTCTTC	CASSLTSLDEQFF
TRBV20-1	TRBJ2-1	TRBD2	.	TGCAGTCAGCGGACTAGCGGGGGGAGTGAGCAGTTCTTC	CSQRTSGGSEQFF
TRBV2	TRBJ2-1	TRBD1	many	TGTGCCAGCAGTTCCGGGACAGGGTATCATGAGCAGTTCTTC	CASSSGTGYHEQFF